These T cell receptor beta chains were read from a single sample in a study of shared clonotypes between healthy human individuals. The assay was immunoSEQ multiplex PCR, and TCRdb's table has in-frame clones only and misses some. The repertoire holds 2 million to 2.5 million clones, with about 95% as singletons. What was sequenced was naive CD4+ T cells sorted from blood. These receptors were obtained from a young man in good health. CDR3s include the opening cysteine and the closing phenylalanine or tryptophan. A D gene is named only where the DNA matches it firmly. Clone sizes are given selectively: once, few, many, or a class where the clone is expanded.

J gene,clone size,V gene,D gene,CDR3 protein,CDR3 DNA
TRBJ1-4,NA,TRBV5-4,NA,CASSDTGTDKNEKLFF,TGTGCCAGCAGCGATACCGGGACGGACAAAAATGAAAAACTGTTTTTT
TRBJ2-7,once,TRBV15,NA,CATSITRSSYEQYF,TGTGCCACCAGCATCACGCGGTCCTCCTACGAGCAGTACTTC
TRBJ1-5,NA,TRBV19,NA,CASSDAVSNQPQHF,TGTGCCAGTAGTGACGCCGTTAGCAATCAGCCCCAGCATTTT
TRBJ1-2,NA,TRBV6-5,NA,CASGAGNYGYTF,TGTGCCAGCGGGGCCGGCAACTATGGCTACACCTTC
TRBJ2-3,NA,TRBV19,TRBD1,CASSIRDRGTDTQYF,TGTGCCAGTAGTATAAGGGACAGGGGTACAGATACGCAGTATTTT
TRBJ2-7,NA,TRBV28,TRBD1,CASAGTGGEQYF,TGTGCCAGCGCCGGGACAGGGGGCGAGCAGTACTTC
TRBJ2-5,once,TRBV7-9,NA,CASSLADNPYQETQYF,TGTGCCAGCAGCTTGGCGGACAACCCGTACCAAGAGACCCAGTACTTC
TRBJ2-6,NA,TRBV27,NA,CASSGSGANVLTF,TGTGCCAGCAGCGGCTCTGGGGCCAACGTCCTGACTTTC
TRBJ2-1,once,TRBV2,TRBD2,CASKKLAGGDNEQFF,TGTGCCAGCAAGAAATTAGCGGGAGGCGACAATGAGCAGTTCTTC
TRBJ2-2,NA,TRBV7-8,TRBD1,CASSFTTGVAGELFF,TGTGCCAGCAGCTTTACGACAGGGGTCGCCGGGGAGCTGTTTTTT
TRBJ2-7,NA,TRBV18,NA,CASSPQFSGNYEQYF,TGTGCCAGCTCACCACAGTTTTCAGGGAACTACGAGCAGTACTTC
TRBJ1-6,NA,TRBV11-2,NA,CASSLDRENSPLHF,TGTGCCAGCAGCTTAGACAGGGAAAATTCACCCCTCCACTTT
TRBJ2-7,NA,TRBV6-6,NA,CASSYSFYEQYF,TGTGCCAGCAGTTACTCGTTTTACGAGCAGTACTTC
TRBJ2-1,NA,TRBV6-6,NA,CAVGDNEQFF,TGTGCCGTCGGGGACAATGAGCAGTTCTTC
TRBJ2-7,NA,TRBV20-1,NA,CSASGGPEQYF,TGCAGTGCAAGTGGAGGGCCCGAGCAGTACTTC
TRBJ1-2,NA,TRBV5-1,NA,CASSLSTYGYTF,TGCGCCAGCAGCTTGAGCACCTATGGCTACACCTTC
TRBJ2-5,NA,TRBV5-4,NA,CASSFYRVGQETQYF,TGTGCCAGCAGCTTTTACAGGGTGGGACAAGAGACCCAGTACTTC
TRBJ2-1,NA,TRBV6-1,NA,CASSPSNEQFF,TGTGCCAGCAGTCCCTCCAATGAGCAGTTCTTC
TRBJ2-7,few,TRBV5-5,TRBD1,CASSLGKGQGRNEQYF,TGTGCCAGCAGCTTGGGCAAGGGACAGGGACGGAACGAGCAGTACTTC
TRBJ1-1,NA,TRBV7-9,TRBD1,CASSPTGVWAFF,TGTGCCAGCAGCCCTACAGGGGTCTGGGCTTTCTTT
TRBJ2-3,once,TRBV30,NA,CAWDRDLTDTQYF,TGTGCCTGGGACCGGGACCTCACAGATACGCAGTATTTT
TRBJ1-5,NA,TRBV27,NA,CALVTGGNQPQHF,TGTGCCCTCGTGACCGGGGGGAATCAGCCCCAGCATTTT
TRBJ2-7,NA,TRBV9,NA,CASSAHSGNSYEQYF,TGTGCCAGCAGCGCACATAGCGGAAACTCCTACGAGCAGTACTTC
TRBJ1-1,NA,TRBV5-1,TRBD1,CASSFGQDGTEAFF,TGCGCCAGCAGCTTTGGACAGGATGGCACTGAAGCTTTCTTT
TRBJ1-1,NA,TRBV19,NA,CASSILDRWGEAFF,TGTGCCAGTAGTATACTCGACCGATGGGGTGAAGCTTTCTTT
TRBJ2-7,many,TRBV6-6,NA,CASSYLPSYEQYF,TGTGCCAGCAGTTACCTACCATCCTACGAGCAGTACTTC
TRBJ2-7,NA,TRBV10-1,TRBD2,CASSETSGGQYF,TGCGCCAGCAGTGAGACTAGCGGGGGCCAGTACTTC
TRBJ2-3,NA,TRBV11-3,TRBD2,CASSLSGADTQYF,TGTGCCAGCAGCCTTAGCGGGGCCGATACGCAGTATTTT
TRBJ2-6,NA,TRBV5-4,TRBD1,CASSEGQGRAGANVLTF,TGTGCCAGCAGCGAGGGACAGGGGAGGGCTGGGGCCAACGTCCTGACTTTC
TRBJ1-3,NA,TRBV5-1,NA,CASSLAGASSGNTIYF,TGCGCCAGCAGCTTGGCGGGGGCCTCTTCTGGAAACACCATATATTTT
TRBJ2-1,NA,TRBV4-1,TRBD1,CASSSDDRVQEQFF,TGCGCCAGCAGCTCCGACGACAGGGTACAAGAGCAGTTCTTC